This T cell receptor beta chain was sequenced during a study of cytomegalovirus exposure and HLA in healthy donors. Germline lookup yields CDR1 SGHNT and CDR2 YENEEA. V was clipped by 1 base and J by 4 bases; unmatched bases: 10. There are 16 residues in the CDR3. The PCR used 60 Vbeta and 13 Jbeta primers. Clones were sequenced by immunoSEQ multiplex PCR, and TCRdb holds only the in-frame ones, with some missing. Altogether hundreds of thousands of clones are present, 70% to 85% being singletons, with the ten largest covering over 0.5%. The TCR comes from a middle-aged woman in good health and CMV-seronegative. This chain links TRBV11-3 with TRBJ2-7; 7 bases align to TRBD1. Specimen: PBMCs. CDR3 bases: TGTGCCAGCAGCTTAGGGCCCGATGAGGGGGCGTACGAGCAGTACTTC. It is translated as CASSLGPDEGAYEQYF.